The next 4 T cell receptor beta chains were all read from a single sample in a study of T cell responses to AZD1222 COVID-19 vaccine (dated by TCRdb to the early 2020s). This sample's time point label indicates: about 28 days (+/-7) after the second vaccine dose. The library came from the immunoSEQ multiplex PCR assay. This immuneACCESS table, as held by TCRdb, lists in-frame sequences with V and J called but not all clones. Of the missing ones, under half trace to an unresolved V gene in checked studies; the others have no known cause. In this sample the table shows about 94,000 clones, 85% to 90% of which occur a single time. The ten largest clones add up to about 12% of the sample. The material was peripheral blood, obtained 28 days after the second AZD1222 dose. Every receptor here comes from an adult who received the AZD1222 COVID-19 vaccine.

The V gene is TRBV2, the J gene TRBJ2-1; D is ambiguous. CDR1 is SNHLY and CDR2 is FYNNEI in the germline V gene. This CDR3 has 13 residues. Trimming cost V 7 bases and J 4 bases, with 11 bases left between them. CDR3 coding DNA: TGTGCCAGCATCCCAGCGACATACAATGAGCAGTTCTTC. Residues: CASIPATYNEQFF.

V and J are TRBV18 and TRBJ1-6, with TRBD1 matching over 11 bases. This CDR3 has 16 residues. Trimming at V came to 3 bases and at J to 9 bases, leaving 7 bases not matched to a gene. CDR1 and CDR2 from the germline V gene are KGHSH and LQKENI. The CDR3 sequence is CASSPVDRGRFSPLHF. CDR3 DNA sequence: TGTGCCAGCTCACCTGTGGACAGGGGGCGGTTTTCACCCCTCCACTTT. The variable domain in full, with the rest retrieved from reference TRBV18 and TRBJ1-6, is NAGVMQNPRHLVRRRGQEARLRCSPMKGHSHVYWYRQLPEEGLKFMVYLQKENIIDESGMPKERFSAEFPKEGPSILRIQQVVRGDSAAYFCASSPVDRGRFSPLHFGNGTRLTVT.

This clone was recorded once. V and J are TRBV2 and TRBJ2-1; D remains unclear. Trimming pared 8 bases from V and 0 bases from J, leaving 14 bases between. Germline V gene data show CDR1 as SNHLY and CDR2 as FYNNEI. CDR3 length: 15 residues. CDR3 sequence (DNA): TGTGCCAGCCAAAGTGGCAGGAGCTCCTACAATGAGCAGTTCTTC. Its translation: CASQSGRSSYNEQFF.

In this sample, this clone turned up many times. J is TRBJ2-7 and V is TRBV4-3; D unresolved. Trimming cost V 0 bases and J 5 bases, with 20 bases left between them. Germline-derived CDR1 and CDR2 are LGHNA and YSLEER. This CDR3 spans 17 amino acids. The DNA for the CDR3 is TGCGCCAGCAGCCAAGATCTCCCGACTGGCTTAAGAGACGAGCAGTACTTC. It yields the protein CASSQDLPTGLRDEQYF.